The TCR beta chain described here comes from a study of CD8 T cells in Susac syndrome. This CDR3 has 15 amino acids. V lost 5 bases to trimming and J lost 5 bases; unmatched junction nucleotides: 9. RNA amounts of about 0.5 to 1 ug underwent reverse transcription with random hexamers. TCRdb ran MiXCR on the immunoSEQ multiplex PCR reads and lists one entry per CDR3 protein. The data contain about 120,000 distinct CDR3 sequences, around 94% of them singletons. Sequencing of TCR beta drew on CD8+ and CD4+ T cells from blood. The material sequenced was CD8+ T cells from PBMCs. V and J are TRBV12-3 or TRBV12-4 and TRBJ2-3, with 8 bases matching TRBD2. The receptor was isolated from a human donor with Susac syndrome. This chain's CDR3 is CASSPVAGGRDTQYF. The CDR3 DNA reads TGTGCCAGCAGTCCTGTTGCGGGAGGTAGAGATACGCAGTATTTT.